This T cell receptor beta chain emerged from a study of blood T cell repertoires in COVID-19. The overall study: From T cells, B-cell-depleted T cells, or PBMCs came the material, which was cDNA or gDNA.

This CDR3 has 14 amino acids. The V gene's germline CDR1 is MNHEY and CDR2 SVGEGT. After removal of 4 bases from V and 6 bases from J, the junction contained 6 bases not matched to a gene. Method: immunoSEQ multiplex PCR; TCRdb's copy keeps in-frame clones and lacks some. The sample comprises about half a million clones, 80% to 90% of which are singletons, and under 4% rests with the top ten. Source material: peripheral blood. The TCR comes from a human donor in a cohort sampled during active COVID-19. J is TRBJ1-1 and V is TRBV6-2 or TRBV6-3; 9 nucleotides line up with TRBD1. This CDR3 reads CASSFQTGGPEAFF. The CDR3 nucleotides are TGTGCCAGCAGTTTCCAAACAGGGGGCCCTGAAGCTTTCTTT.